This T cell receptor beta chain stems from a study of human T cells and chemical hapten exposure. TCRdb fed the RACE reads into MiXCR, producing one record per CDR3 protein. The data hold about 15,000 distinct CDR3 sequences, with 16% observed a single time. This clonotype was picked up many times. Time point denoted: patch test 1, 2 weeks after DPC sensitization. Documented treatment: therapeutic diphenylcyclopropenone sensitization with weekly scalp DPC. Trimming at V came to 3 bases and at J to 9 bases, leaving 3 bases not matched to a gene. This CDR3 contains 13 residues. Per the germline V gene, CDR1 is DFQATT and CDR2 is SNEGSKA (reference sequence).

The specimen was whole blood, collected in connection with sensitization to the hapten diphenylcyclopropenone (DPC). The J gene is TRBJ1-6, the V gene TRBV20-1, with TRBD1 identical over 9 bases. This sequence originates from a woman aged 25-40 years with alopecia areata. Some clones in this sample may be carry-over from other donors' samples. CDR3 loop: CSARDRGGSPLHF. DNA of the CDR3: TGCAGTGCTAGGGACAGGGGAGGTTCACCCCTCCACTTT.